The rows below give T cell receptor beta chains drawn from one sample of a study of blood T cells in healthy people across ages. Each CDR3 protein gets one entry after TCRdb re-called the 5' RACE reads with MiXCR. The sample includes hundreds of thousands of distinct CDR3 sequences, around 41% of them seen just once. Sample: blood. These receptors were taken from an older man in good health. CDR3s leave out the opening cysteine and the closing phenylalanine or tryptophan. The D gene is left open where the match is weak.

ASAARTGMVYNEQF	14	TRBV7-8	TRBD1	TRBJ2-1
ASSLRTGSRYEQY	13	TRBV12-3/TRBV12-4	TRBD1	TRBJ2-7
ASSGSGTQNNEQF	13	TRBV7-2	.	TRBJ2-1
ASSLARGPWANVLT	14	TRBV11-3	.	TRBJ2-6
ASGSRGLAEVNEQF	14	TRBV12-5	TRBD2	TRBJ2-1
ASSQDGGGKVGTQY	14	TRBV4-2	TRBD2	.
ASSMMGQAPYNEQF	14	TRBV19	TRBD1	TRBJ2-1
ASSSSLGREFNIQY	14	TRBV12-3/TRBV12-4	TRBD2	TRBJ2-4
ASFNLAGGVYNEQF	14	TRBV21-1	.	TRBJ2-1
ASSPGQAGGNEQF	13	TRBV6-2/TRBV6-3	.	TRBJ2-1
SASSGRSAYTDTQY	14	TRBV20-1	.	TRBJ2-3
AWSVWTSGSDEQF	13	TRBV30	TRBD2	TRBJ2-1
ATNYLHLWETQY	12	TRBV5-1	.	TRBJ2-5
ASSLDRGLITEAF	13	TRBV6-1	TRBD1	TRBJ1-1
SARGGTELYEQY	12	TRBV20-1	.	TRBJ2-7
ASSPSGRRNTEAF	13	TRBV6-6	.	TRBJ1-1